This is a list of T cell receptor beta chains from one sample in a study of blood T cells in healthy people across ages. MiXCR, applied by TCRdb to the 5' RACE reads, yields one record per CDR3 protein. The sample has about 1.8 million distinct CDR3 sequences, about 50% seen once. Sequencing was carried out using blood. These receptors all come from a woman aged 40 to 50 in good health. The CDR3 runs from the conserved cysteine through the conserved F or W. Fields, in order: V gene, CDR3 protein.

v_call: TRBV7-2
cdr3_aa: CASSLGAPRETQYF

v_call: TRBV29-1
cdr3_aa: CSVEHRNYGYTF

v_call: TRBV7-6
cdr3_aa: CASSFLIDRVGSNEQYF

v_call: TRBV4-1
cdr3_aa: CASSQQQTGGSYNEQFF

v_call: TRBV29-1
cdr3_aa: CSVIFLTEAFF

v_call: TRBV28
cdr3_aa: CASSLISGAYEQYF

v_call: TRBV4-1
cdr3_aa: CASSLAGTSSPMNTEAFF

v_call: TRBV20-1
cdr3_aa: CSARDIDRAYGYTF

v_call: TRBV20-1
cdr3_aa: CSASRQGDGYEQYF

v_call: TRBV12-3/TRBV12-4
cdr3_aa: CASSLAQGSYGYTF

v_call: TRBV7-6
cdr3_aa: CASSPNRGSFADTQYF

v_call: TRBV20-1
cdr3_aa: CSARESWGAVDTF

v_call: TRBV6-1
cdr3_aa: CASSEFGGAQRGGYTF

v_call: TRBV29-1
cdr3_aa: CSVEDRMVADTQYF

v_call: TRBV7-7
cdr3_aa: CASSLIRNSPTYEQYF

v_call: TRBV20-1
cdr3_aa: CSASPFAGGGTDTQYF

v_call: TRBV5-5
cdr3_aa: CASSLGTALGAQYF

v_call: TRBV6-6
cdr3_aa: CASSYSLGQGPDTQYF

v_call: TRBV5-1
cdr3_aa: CASSLLVQGAGNEQYF

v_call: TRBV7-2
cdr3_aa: CASRTGGDEKLFF

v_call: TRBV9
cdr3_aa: CASSVQAATDTQYF

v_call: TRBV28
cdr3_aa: CASSPPYSSNYGYTF

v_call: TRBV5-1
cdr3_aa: CASRDNPGYYGYTF

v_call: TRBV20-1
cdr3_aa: CSARGEADSLWGTQYF

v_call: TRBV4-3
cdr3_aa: CASSQDPGQGTDTQYF

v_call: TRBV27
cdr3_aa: CASSFMTGGTDTQYF

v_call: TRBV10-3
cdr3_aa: CAISGTSGEQYF

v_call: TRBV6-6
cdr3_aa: CASSYDYPSTDTQYF

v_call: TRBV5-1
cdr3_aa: CVSSGQTYEQYF

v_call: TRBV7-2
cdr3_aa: CASRRDRGEKLFF

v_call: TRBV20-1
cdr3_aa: CSARELGLSYNEQFF

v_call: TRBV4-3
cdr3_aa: CASSQEHTSPLHF

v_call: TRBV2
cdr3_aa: CASSAGEQYF

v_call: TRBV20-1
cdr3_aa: CSARGSFYGYTF

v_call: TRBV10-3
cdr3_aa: CAISESGGRDTQYF

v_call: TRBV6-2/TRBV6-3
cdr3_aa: CASRSTSMGYEQYF

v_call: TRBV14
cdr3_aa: CASSHLAGELYTQYF

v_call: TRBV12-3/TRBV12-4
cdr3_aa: CASSLNHGDEKLFF

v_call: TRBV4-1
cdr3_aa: CASSQDNQGQGIYQPQHF

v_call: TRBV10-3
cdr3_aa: CATTTDSRINYEQYF

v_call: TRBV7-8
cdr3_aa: CAGSLGGSSYEQYF

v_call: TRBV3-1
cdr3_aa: CASSPTDRGLSPLHF

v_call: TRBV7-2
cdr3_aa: CASSVRQAANYGYTF

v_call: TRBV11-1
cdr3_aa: CASSAPVQKSSYNEQFF

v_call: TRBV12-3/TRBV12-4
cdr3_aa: CASVLSGTSSDGYTF

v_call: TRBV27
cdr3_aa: CASSHRDRGRRETQYF

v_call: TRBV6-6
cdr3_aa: CASSYVDVLFF

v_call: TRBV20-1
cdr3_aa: CSASQPGPSFYGYTF

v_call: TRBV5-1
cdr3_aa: CASKATGGLETQYF

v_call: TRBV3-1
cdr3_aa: CASSPWTGGETQYF

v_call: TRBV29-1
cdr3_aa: CSVEEVRGQGNGYTF

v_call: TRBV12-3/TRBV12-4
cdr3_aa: CASSEFRDRVVRNEQFF

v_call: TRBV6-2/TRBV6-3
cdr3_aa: CASRPRLDANYGYTF

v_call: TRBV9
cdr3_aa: CASTRDGAARYGYTF

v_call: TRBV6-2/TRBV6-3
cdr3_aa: CASSYTLPPRTGFDYEQYF